This T cell receptor beta chain came from a study of monozygotic twins with inflammatory bowel disease. A note on this clonotype: Its target is not known.

Both TCRalpha and TCRbeta cDNA were subjected to two nested PCRs lasting about 16 and 10 cycles. TCRdb re-analyzed the 5' RACE reads; it lists each CDR3 protein once, without DNA. Seen in this sample are hundreds of thousands of distinct CDR3 sequences; the ten most common clones hold 5% to 6%. Germline V gene sequence: CDR1 MGHRA, CDR2 YSYEKL. The CDR3 sequence is 15 residues long. Unsorted whole blood yielded the total RNA, with T cells left unselected. Findings of the study overall: No distinction between different T cell subtypes was possible.

The receptor's source is a human donor with ulcerative colitis or Crohn's disease, or a healthy co-twin of an affected twin (not recorded which). This rearrangement joins TRBV4-1 to TRBJ1-5; absent DNA, TCRdb's TRBD1 call cannot be checked. The sample consisted of blood. CDR3 residues: CASSQATGGNQPQHF.